This T cell receptor beta chain was sequenced during a study of PD-1 blockade in classical Hodgkin lymphoma. Overall study results and limits: The CD4+ diversity rise by C4D1 was clearest in complete responders. Newly diagnosed patients were reported to start with lower TCR diversity than healthy donors. Before treatment, complete responders showed about the same diversity as newly diagnosed patients.

Germline lookup yields CDR1 SQVTM and CDR2 ANQGSEA. With 7 bases removed from V and 4 bases from J, the gap between germline ends came to 14 bases. This CDR3 has 13 residues. Exposure to brentuximab vedotin varied, and each patient had relapsed following autologous stem cell transplantation. The study isolated CD8+ T cells from thawed PBMCs by magnetic negative selection. Responses achieved at best were complete response, partial response or progressive disease. In this sample, this clone turned up a few times. Its antigen is unidentified. Profiled with immunoSEQ multiplex PCR; TCRdb holds only in-frame clones, not every one. This table holds some 25,000 clones, around nine tenths found once.

This material consisted of CD8+ T cells from blood, taken at baseline. This receptor was obtained from a human donor with classical Hodgkin lymphoma. The V and J genes are TRBV29-1 and TRBJ1-5, with a tentative D call TRBD1 (5 bases). The CDR3 nucleotides read TGCAGCGCCGACCAGGGACCAAATCAGCCCCAGCATTTT. This translates into CSADQGPNQPQHF. Together with reference TRBV29-1 and TRBJ1-5, the CDR3 gives the full variable domain: SAVISQKPSRDICQRGTSLTIQCQVDSQVTMMFWYRQQPGQSLTLIATANQGSEATYESGFVIDKFPISRPNLTFSTLTVSNMSPEDSSIYLCSADQGPNQPQHFGDGTRLSIL.